The text below deals with one T cell receptor beta chain. Its specificity is unknown. An immunoSEQ assay, version v3.0, was performed at survey level. Libraries were prepared by immunoSEQ multiplex PCR; TCRdb keeps only in-frame clonotypes and omits some of them. Seen here are about 20,000 clones, around four fifths observed once, and the top ten hold roughly 4.3%. The sample originates from a study of long-term antiretroviral therapy in people with HIV. Overall study results and limits: The study lacked data on ART adherence, viral resistance or therapy changes. ART preceded a rise in diversity that nonetheless stayed lower than in transplant donor controls.

All participants with HIV were treated in the United States. Source: unsorted PBMCs, taken approximately 4 years after starting antiretroviral therapy. This clonotype was obtained from a man aged 18 to 35 with HIV.

The CDR3, as DNA: TGTGCCAGCAGCTTAACGGGGCCAGGGGGTGGGGAGCAGTACTTC. Its translation: CASSLTGPGGGEQYF. The chain recombines TRBV7-3 with TRBJ2-7, with 7 positions matching TRBD1. The CDR3 is 15 residues long. The trim removed 0 bases at V and 7 bases at J, leaving 9 bases unmatched. Germline V lookup: CDR1 SGHTA, CDR2 FQGTGA.